The entry below describes one T cell receptor (beta chain). Its cognate antigen is unknown. The data derive from a study of shared clonotypes between healthy human individuals. Whole-study results and caveats: The genetic and exposure-history diversity represented was limited by few donors. A handful of donors showed sharing of around 5.3% of naive CD4 clonotypes. Unshared clonotypes carried lower generation probabilities than those common to all four donors. It was only blood that was sampled, and tissue repertoires likely differ.

Profiling relied on immunoSEQ multiplex PCR, and the TCRdb table lists in-frame clones only, not all of them. Of 2.3 million or so clones in the sample, approximately 93% were seen once. Germline V gene data show CDR1 as SGHRS and CDR2 as YFSETQ. Trimming pared 0 bases from V and 4 bases from J, leaving 10 bases between. The CDR3 extends over 15 amino acids. The chain links TRBV5-1 to TRBJ2-2; a weak D match, TRBD2 (5 bases). The sequence came from a man in his late teens or twenties in good health. Some clones in this sample may be carry-over from other donors' samples. The specimen was naive CD4+ T cells from PBMCs. Subset: CD45RA+ positively selected. The CDR3 DNA reads as TGCGCCAGCAGCTTGGAATCTAGCCCCACCGGGGAGCTGTTTTTT. It is translated as CASSLESSPTGELFF.